This is a list of T cell receptor beta chains from one sample in a study of T cells in localized non-small cell lung cancer. Clones were read by immunoSEQ multiplex PCR, and TCRdb kept only the in-frame ones, dropping some. Of tens of thousands of clones listed, around 90% are singletons. Sequences were derived from peripheral blood, sampled before any cancer treatment. These receptors all come from a female donor of 60 years or more with stage III squamous cell lung carcinoma. Each CDR3 is given with its conserved first and last residue. A D gene is named only where the DNA matches it firmly. Where a row states a size, it is once, few, many or the class of an expanded clone; other rows omit it.

V,D,size,J,DNA,CDR3
TRBV6-5,TRBD1,NA,TRBJ1-5,TGTGCCAGCAGACCGCCGGGACAGGGGAGACAGCCCCAGCATTTT,CASRPPGQGRQPQHF
TRBV2,TRBD1,NA,TRBJ2-5,TGTGCCAGCAGTTCCAGGACAGGGGGAGGAGAGACCCAGTACTTC,CASSSRTGGGETQYF
TRBV7-8,TRBD2,NA,TRBJ2-5,TGTGCCAGCAGCCCCGGGACTAGCGGGGGGACAGAGACCCAGTACTTC,CASSPGTSGGTETQYF
TRBV28,NA,NA,TRBJ1-1,TGTGCCAGCTTAGGGGGGCTGGGGGAGACTGAAGCTTTCTTT,CASLGGLGETEAFF
TRBV18,NA,NA,TRBJ2-5,TGTGCCAGCTCCCCAGGCCAGTTGGGGACCCAGTACTTC,CASSPGQLGTQYF
TRBV7-8,NA,NA,TRBJ1-4,TGTGCCAGCAGCTTAGGGGCAGGAGGCACTAATGAAAAACTGTTTTTT,CASSLGAGGTNEKLFF
TRBV27,NA,NA,TRBJ1-3,TGTGCCAGCAGTTTATCGTGGGGAGTTAGCTCTGGAAACACCATATATTTT,CASSLSWGVSSGNTIYF
TRBV18,TRBD2,NA,TRBJ2-7,TGTGCCAGCTCACCCGGACTAGCGGGAGGGTTAGGGGACGAGCAGTACTTC,CASSPGLAGGLGDEQYF
TRBV11-2,NA,NA,TRBJ1-1,TGTGCCAGCAGCTTAGATCTTGTGGGGGCGGTTGAAGCTTTCTTT,CASSLDLVGAVEAFF
TRBV7-2,NA,NA,TRBJ1-1,TGTGCCACTTTAGGGGGAATGGCGAACACTGAAGCTTTCTTT,CATLGGMANTEAFF
TRBV5-6,NA,NA,TRBJ1-1,TGTGCCAGCAGCGAAGGGACGGCGAACACTGAAGCTTTCTTT,CASSEGTANTEAFF
TRBV28,NA,NA,TRBJ1-4,TGTGCCAGCGGCCCATCTAGGCAGGCCTATGAAAAACTGTTTTTT,CASGPSRQAYEKLFF
TRBV7-9,NA,NA,TRBJ2-7,TGTGCCAGCAGCCGAGACCCAGGGAGCCCCTACGAGCAGTACTTC,CASSRDPGSPYEQYF
TRBV14,NA,NA,TRBJ1-2,TGTGCCAGCAGCCTAAGGCCCACAGTGCCCTATGGCTACACCTTC,CASSLRPTVPYGYTF
TRBV6-5,NA,few,TRBJ1-3,TGTGCCGGGAGGAGACCTGGAAACACCATATATTTT,CAGRRPGNTIYF
TRBV15,NA,once,TRBJ2-1,TGTGCCACCAGCGGCCCGACAGGGCGGAGGGTCTTC,CATSGPTGRRVF
TRBV7-2,NA,NA,TRBJ1-2,TGTGCCAGCAGCTTAGTCGAGCGCTATGGCTACACCTTC,CASSLVERYGYTF
TRBV7-3,TRBD2,NA,TRBJ2-1,TGTGCCAGCAGCTCAATCACTAGCGGAGAGCAGTTCTTC,CASSSITSGEQFF
TRBV7-9,NA,NA,TRBJ2-7,TGTGCCAGCAGCCCCCCTGCGGGTGTAGGCGAGCAGTACTTC,CASSPPAGVGEQYF
TRBV9,NA,NA,TRBJ1-1,TGTGCCAGCAGCGCCCCATCGTTCGGAGAAGCTTTCTTT,CASSAPSFGEAFF
TRBV23-1,TRBD2,NA,TRBJ2-3,TGCGCCAGCAGTCAACTACTAGCGGGAGTACTGAGAGATACGCAGTATTTT,CASSQLLAGVLRDTQYF
TRBV7-2,NA,NA,TRBJ1-5,TGTGCCAGCAGCCGGACAGCCGAGCGAGATCAGCCCCAGCATTTT,CASSRTAERDQPQHF
TRBV6-5,NA,once,TRBJ2-5,TGTGCCAGTCGGGACTACCAAGAGACCCAGTACTTC,CASRDYQETQYF
TRBV11-2,NA,NA,TRBJ2-7,TGTGCCAGCAGCTTAACCGGGGGCTCCTACGAGCAGTACTTC,CASSLTGGSYEQYF
TRBV2,TRBD1,NA,TRBJ1-1,TGTGCCAGCAGCGCCGGGACAGGGATAAACACTGAAGCTTTCTTT,CASSAGTGINTEAFF
TRBV6-1,NA,few,TRBJ1-3,TGTGCCAGCATGGGCAGTTACTCTGGAAACACCATATATTTT,CASMGSYSGNTIYF
TRBV5-1,TRBD2,few,TRBJ2-3,TGCGCCAGCAGCTTATCGGGACTAGCGGGAGTAGCAGATACGCAGTATTTT,CASSLSGLAGVADTQYF
TRBV7-7,NA,NA,TRBJ2-5,TGTGCTAGCAGCTTAGGGTTCCAAGAGACCCAGTACTTC,CASSLGFQETQYF
TRBV2,NA,NA,TRBJ2-7,TGTGCCAGCAGTGAAACGCAGGGCCACGAGCAGTACTTC,CASSETQGHEQYF
TRBV6-4,TRBD2,once,TRBJ2-1,TGTGCCAGCAGTGAATATAAGGGGACTAGGGGCTACAATGAGCAGTTCTTC,CASSEYKGTRGYNEQFF
TRBV5-1,TRBD1,NA,TRBJ2-7,TGCGCCAGCAGCTCGGGACAGGCTTCCTACGAGCAGTACTTC,CASSSGQASYEQYF
TRBV11-1,NA,NA,TRBJ2-7,TGTGCCAGCAGCCTCGACTGGGGTTCCGACGAGCAGTACTTC,CASSLDWGSDEQYF
TRBV9,TRBD1,NA,TRBJ2-1,TGTGCCAGCAGCGTATCGGGACAGGTCGGCAATGAGCAGTTCTTC,CASSVSGQVGNEQFF
TRBV5-8,NA,once,TRBJ2-5,TGTGCCAGCAGACTCGTCGGGGAGGAGACCCAGTACTTC,CASRLVGEETQYF
TRBV18,NA,NA,TRBJ2-7,TGTGCCAGCTCCGGCTCCATGGCGGCTTACGAGCAGTACTTC,CASSGSMAAYEQYF
TRBV2,NA,once,TRBJ1-1,TGTGCCAGCAGTGAAAGAGGCTCCAGGGGTGAAGCTTTCTTT,CASSERGSRGEAFF
TRBV28,TRBD1,few,TRBJ1-2,TGTGCCAGCAGTTTATCCTCCGGGACAGGGGGCAGGTATGGCTACACCTTC,CASSLSSGTGGRYGYTF
TRBV6-5,NA,once,TRBJ2-2,TGTGCCAGCAGAGAACGACCAGACACCGGGGAGCTGTTTTTT,CASRERPDTGELFF
TRBV7-2,TRBD1,NA,TRBJ1-2,TGTGCCAGCAGCTCTAACCGGGACAGGGGATATGGCTACACCTTC,CASSSNRDRGYGYTF
TRBV5-1,TRBD1,NA,TRBJ2-7,TGCGCCAGCAGCCTGGGACAGAACTACGAGCAGTACTTC,CASSLGQNYEQYF
TRBV6-6,NA,NA,TRBJ2-2,TGTGCCACCACTGATCTGGGGGAAGGTTCCGGGGAGCTGTTTTTT,CATTDLGEGSGELFF
TRBV15,NA,NA,TRBJ1-1,TGTGCCACCAGCAGTAGGGCCGGCACTGAAGCTTTCTTT,CATSSRAGTEAFF
TRBV18,NA,few,TRBJ1-1,TGTGCCAGCTCACCTCAAGGGAACACTGAAGCTTTCTTT,CASSPQGNTEAFF
TRBV28,TRBD2,NA,TRBJ2-7,TGTGCCAGCAGCCTTTCGGGGGGGACGAAAGCCTACGAGCAGTACTTC,CASSLSGGTKAYEQYF
TRBV28,NA,NA,TRBJ2-3,TGTGCCAGCAGGCCAGGGACGGCGACCCGAGGTTACACAGATACGCAGTATTTT,CASRPGTATRGYTDTQYF
TRBV30,NA,NA,TRBJ2-3,TGTGCCTGGAGTTGGAACACAGATACGCAGTATTTT,CAWSWNTDTQYF
TRBV28,TRBD2,NA,TRBJ2-7,TGTGCCAGCAGCCCGGGACTAGCGGGAGCTGACGACGAGCAGTACTTC,CASSPGLAGADDEQYF
TRBV28,TRBD2,NA,TRBJ2-5,TGTGCCAGCAGTTTAATGGGACTAGCGGGAGGGCCGGAGACCCAGTACTTC,CASSLMGLAGGPETQYF
TRBV7-2,TRBD1,once,TRBJ1-6,TGTGCCAGCAGCTCATCGTGGGGACAGGGAAATAATTCACCCCTCCACTTT,CASSSSWGQGNNSPLHF
TRBV28,TRBD1,NA,TRBJ1-4,TGTGCCAGCAGTCAGTTTTTAGGACAGGGCAGCGAAAAACTGTTTTTT,CASSQFLGQGSEKLFF
TRBV4-1,NA,NA,TRBJ2-5,TGCGCCAGCGGACGTCAAGAGACCCAGTACTTC,CASGRQETQYF
TRBV7-8,NA,NA,TRBJ1-2,TGTGCCAGCAGCTTTTACGACAGGCCCTATGGCTACACCTTC,CASSFYDRPYGYTF
TRBV27,NA,NA,TRBJ1-2,TGTGCCAGCAGCTTCTTAGACAGCCATGGCTACACCTTC,CASSFLDSHGYTF